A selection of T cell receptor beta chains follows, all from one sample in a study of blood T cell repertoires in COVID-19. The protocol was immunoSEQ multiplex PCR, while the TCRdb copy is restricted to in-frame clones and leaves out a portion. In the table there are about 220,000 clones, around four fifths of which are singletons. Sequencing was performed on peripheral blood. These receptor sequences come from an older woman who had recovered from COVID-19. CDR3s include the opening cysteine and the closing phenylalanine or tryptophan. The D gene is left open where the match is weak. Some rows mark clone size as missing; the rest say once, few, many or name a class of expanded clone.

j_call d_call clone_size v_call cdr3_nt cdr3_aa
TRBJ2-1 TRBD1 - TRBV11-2 TGTGCCAGCAGCCCGATCCCGGGACAGGGTTTAAATGAGCAGTTCTTC CASSPIPGQGLNEQFF
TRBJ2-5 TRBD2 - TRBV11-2 TGTGCCAGCAGCTTAGCGGGGGGAGAGACCCAGTACTTC CASSLAGGETQYF
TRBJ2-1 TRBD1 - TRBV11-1 TGTGCCAGCAGCGGACGACAGGGGGCGAGGGATGAGCAGTTCTTC CASSGRQGARDEQFF
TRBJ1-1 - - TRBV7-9 TGTGCCAGCAGCCCCACGGGGGTTAGAACTTTCTTT CASSPTGVRTFF
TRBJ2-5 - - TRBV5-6 TGTGCCAGCGGAGACCTCCTCTGGGAGACCCAGTACTTC CASGDLLWETQYF
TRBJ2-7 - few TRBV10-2 TGCGCCAGCAGTGACTCCCCAGGGGTGAACGAGCAGTACTTC CASSDSPGVNEQYF
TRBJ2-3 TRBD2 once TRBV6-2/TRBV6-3 TGTGCCAGCAGTTACCGATCTAGCGGGAGAAGCACAGATACGCAGTATTTT CASSYRSSGRSTDTQYF
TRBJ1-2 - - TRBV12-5 TGTGCTAGTGGTTTGGCTCGGGGAATCAATGGCTACACCTTC CASGLARGINGYTF
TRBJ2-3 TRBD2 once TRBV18 TGTGCCAGCTCACCATCGACTAGCGGGGGAGATCCGCAGTATTTT CASSPSTSGGDPQYF
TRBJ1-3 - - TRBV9 TGTGCCAGCAGCCCCCGTGGGGCTAGCTCTGGAAACACCATATATTTT CASSPRGASSGNTIYF
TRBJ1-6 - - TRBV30 TGTGCCTGGAGTGTAAGGCAGGCGTTGACACCCCTCCACTTT CAWSVRQALTPLHF
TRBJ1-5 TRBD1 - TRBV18 TGTGCCAGCTCACCAGCCAACCGGGACAGGGAATGGCCCCAGCATTTT CASSPANRDREWPQHF
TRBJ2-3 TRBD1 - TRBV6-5 TGTGCCAGCAGCCCCGGGACAGCGTGGAATACGCAGTATTTT CASSPGTAWNTQYF
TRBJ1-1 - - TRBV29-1 TGCAGCGTTGCTCGGGAAATGAACACTGAAGCTTTCTTT CSVAREMNTEAFF
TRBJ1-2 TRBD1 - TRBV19 TGTGCCAGTAGTAGCAGGGGGCGGGCCTATGGCTACACCTTC CASSSRGRAYGYTF
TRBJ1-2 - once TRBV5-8 TGTGCCAGCAGCGGGCGCGGGGGCTATGGCTACACCTTC CASSGRGGYGYTF
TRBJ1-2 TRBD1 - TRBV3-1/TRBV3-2 TGTGCCAGCGTCAAACAGGGGTCCTATGGCTACACCTTC CASVKQGSYGYTF
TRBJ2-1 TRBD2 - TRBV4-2 TGTGCCAGCAGCCAAGATCTAGCGGGGGGCGACAATGAGCAGTTCTTC CASSQDLAGGDNEQFF
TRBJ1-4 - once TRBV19 TGTGCCAGTAGTATTTATGGGCCCAATGAAAAACTGTTTTTT CASSIYGPNEKLFF
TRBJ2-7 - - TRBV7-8 TGTGCCAGCAGAGGGGGGGGACTCCCGAGCCCCTACGAGCAGTACTTC CASRGGGLPSPYEQYF
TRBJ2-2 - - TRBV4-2 TGTGCCAGCAGCCAAGATCCGGCGAACACCGGGGAGCTGTTTTTT CASSQDPANTGELFF
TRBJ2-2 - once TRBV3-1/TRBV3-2 TGTGCCAGCAGCCAAGAGGCGGCGGGTACGACCGGGGAGCTGTTTTTT CASSQEAAGTTGELFF